The 8 T cell receptor beta chains in this list originate from one sample, sequenced in a study of CXCR3-negative and CXCR3-positive naive CD8 T cells. Study-level findings and limits: TRB CDR3 hydrophobicity was greater in CXCR3-positive naive cells than in CXCR3-negative naive cells.

The TRB cDNA libraries were prepared by 5' RACE with UMI labels. TCRdb re-analyzed the 5' RACE reads; it lists each CDR3 protein once, without DNA. The sample data list around 150,000 distinct CDR3 sequences. Their antigens remain unidentified. The specimen was naive CXCR3+ CD8+ T cells from blood. Noted subset: CD45RO-CCR7+CD27+CD95- naive CD8+ T cells expressing CXCR3 (TNR3+). The origin of the receptors is a human donor in good health. Some clones in this sample may be carry-over from other donors' samples.

The chain links TRBV28 to TRBJ2-7; TCRdb's D call of TRBD2 is untestable without DNA. There are 14 residues in the CDR3. Germline assignment: CDR1 MDHEN and CDR2 SYDVKM. CDR3 protein: CASSFGRAGYEQYF.

The rearrangement uses TRBV28 and TRBJ1-2; TCRdb's D call, TRBD1, is unchecked because there is no DNA. The germline gives CDR1 MDHEN, CDR2 SYDVKM. This CDR3 region has 16 residues. Here the CDR3 reads CASSSPRAGADYGYTF.

The V and J genes are TRBV29-1 and TRBJ2-3; there is no DNA to check the TCRdb D call of TRBD2. The CDR3 spans 14 residues. Germline V gives CDR1 SQVTM, CDR2 ANQGSEA. CDR3 loop: CSVELLAGADTQYF.

The chain is built from TRBV12-3 or TRBV12-4 and TRBJ2-7; the TRBD1 assignment by TCRdb is unverifiable without DNA. The CDR3 sequence is 12 residues long. CDR3 sequence reads: CASSAGPYEQYF.

The chain employs TRBV7-3 and TRBJ2-1; TCRdb names TRBD1, which stays unverified in the absence of DNA. The CDR3 length is 16 residues. CDR1 and CDR2 from the germline V gene are SGHTA and FQGTGA. CDR3 protein: CASSRRDRHSYNEQFF.

This sequence joins TRBV7-2 and TRBJ2-1; TCRdb's D call of TRBD1 is untestable without DNA. There are 14 residues in the CDR3. Germline V CDR1 and CDR2: SGHTA, FQGNSA. CDR3 protein: CASSQYGARNEQFF.

The chain couples TRBV29-1 to TRBJ2-7; TCRdb outputs TRBD2, but without DNA this stays unchecked. The CDR3 contains 12 residues. Looked up from germline, CDR1 is SQVTM and CDR2 is ANQGSEA. The CDR3 protein is CSVEGGPYEQYF.

This CDR3 reads CASSYQGEQYF. V usage is TRBV6-5 and J usage is TRBJ2-7. There are 11 residues in the CDR3. CDR1 and CDR2 (germline): MNHEY, SVGAGI.